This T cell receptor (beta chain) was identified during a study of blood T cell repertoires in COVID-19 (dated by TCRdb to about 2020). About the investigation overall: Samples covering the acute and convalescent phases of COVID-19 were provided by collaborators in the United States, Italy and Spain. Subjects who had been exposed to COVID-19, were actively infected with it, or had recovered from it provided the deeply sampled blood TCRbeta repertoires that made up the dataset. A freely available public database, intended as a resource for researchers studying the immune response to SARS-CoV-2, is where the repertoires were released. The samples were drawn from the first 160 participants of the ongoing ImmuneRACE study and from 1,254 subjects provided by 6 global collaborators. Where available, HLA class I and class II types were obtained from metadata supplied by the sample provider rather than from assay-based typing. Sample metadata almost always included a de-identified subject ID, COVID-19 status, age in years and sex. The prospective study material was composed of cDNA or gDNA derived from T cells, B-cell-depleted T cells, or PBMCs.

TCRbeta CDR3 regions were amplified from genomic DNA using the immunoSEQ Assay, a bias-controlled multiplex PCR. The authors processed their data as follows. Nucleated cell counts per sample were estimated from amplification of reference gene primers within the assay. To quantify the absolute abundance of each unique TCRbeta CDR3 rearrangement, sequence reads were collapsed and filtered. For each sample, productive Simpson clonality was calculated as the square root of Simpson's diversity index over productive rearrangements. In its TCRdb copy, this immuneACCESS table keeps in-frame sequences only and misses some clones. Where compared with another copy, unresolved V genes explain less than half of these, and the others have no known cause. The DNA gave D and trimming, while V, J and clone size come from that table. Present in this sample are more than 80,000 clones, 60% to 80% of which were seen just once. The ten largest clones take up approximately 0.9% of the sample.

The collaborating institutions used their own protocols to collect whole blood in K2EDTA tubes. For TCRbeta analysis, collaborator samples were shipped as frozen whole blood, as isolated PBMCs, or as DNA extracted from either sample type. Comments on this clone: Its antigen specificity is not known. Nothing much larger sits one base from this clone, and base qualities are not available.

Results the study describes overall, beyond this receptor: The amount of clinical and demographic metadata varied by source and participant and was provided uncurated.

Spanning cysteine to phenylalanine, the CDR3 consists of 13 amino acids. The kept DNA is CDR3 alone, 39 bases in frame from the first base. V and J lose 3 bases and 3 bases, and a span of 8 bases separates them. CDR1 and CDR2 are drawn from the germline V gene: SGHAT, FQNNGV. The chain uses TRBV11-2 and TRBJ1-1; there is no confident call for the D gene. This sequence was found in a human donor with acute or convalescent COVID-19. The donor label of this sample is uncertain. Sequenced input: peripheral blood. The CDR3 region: CASSFQRYTEAFF. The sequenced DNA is TGTGCCAGCAGCTTTCAACGGTACACTGAAGCTTTCTTT. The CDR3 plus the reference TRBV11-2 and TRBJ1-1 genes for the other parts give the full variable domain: EAGVAQSPRYKIIEKRQSVAFWCNPISGHATLYWYQQILGQGPKLLIQFQNNGVVDDSQLPKDRFSAERLKGVDSTLKIQPAKLEDSAVYLCASSFQRYTEAFFGQGTRLTVV.